This entry lists 20 T cell receptor beta chains sequenced from one sample in a study of blood T cell repertoires in COVID-19 (dated by TCRdb to about 2020). Library creation used the immunoSEQ multiplex PCR assay. Not all clones reach the TCRdb copy of this immuneACCESS table, which keeps in-frame sequences only. Checked studies attribute under half of the gap to unresolved V genes and leave the rest unexplained. This sample lists around 280,000 clones; around 87% were detected once. 1.5% to 2% of the sample rests with the top ten. The specimen sequenced was PBMCs or T cells enriched from blood (not recorded which). Receptor source: a woman aged 18-30 years with acute COVID-19.

This clone was picked up a small number of times. The chain employs TRBV7-9 and TRBJ1-1, with D possibly TRBD1 on 6 matching bases. In germline, CDR1 is SEHNR, CDR2 FQNEAQ (reference sequence). There are 15 residues in the CDR3. The V and J ends lost 4 bases and 7 bases respectively, with 19 bases between them. CDR3 nucleotide sequence: TGTGCCAGCAGCTCAACAGGGTTGAAAGCCCATGAAGCTTTCTTT. Protein product: CASSSTGLKAHEAFF.

The gene calls are TRBV4-1 and TRBJ1-5; unclear D gene. The CDR3 covers 16 residues. V was pared by 1 base and J by 0 bases, with 10 bases between. CDR1 is MGHRA, CDR2 YSYEKL, per germline. The CDR3 region has the DNA TGCGCCAGCAGCCAAGTAACTGGACTTAGCAATCAGCCCCAGCATTTT. Its translation is CASSQVTGLSNQPQHF.

The rearrangement links TRBV9 to TRBJ1-1; D not certain. The CDR3 runs 12 residues. Germline CDR1 is SGDLS and CDR2 is YYNGEE. Trimming stripped 8 bases from V and 1 base from J, with 9 bases between. CDR3 in amino acids: CASGRENTEAFF. The CDR3 DNA follows: TGTGCCAGTGGGCGGGAGAACACTGAAGCTTTCTTT.

This clone was recorded many times. This rearrangement joins TRBV19 to TRBJ2-1, with TRBD2 identical over 9 bases. The CDR3 is made up of 15 amino acids. V shed 5 bases and J 7 bases; nucleotides not matched to a gene: 9. Germline lookup yields CDR1 LNHDA and CDR2 SQIVND (reference sequence). CDR3 nucleotides: TGTGCCAGTAGTTTCAGCGGGAGGTCTGAAAATGAGCAGTTCTTC. Protein product: CASSFSGRSENEQFF. Using reference TRBV19 and TRBJ2-1 for the parts outside the CDR3, the full variable domain is DGGITQSPKYLFRKEGQNVTLSCEQNLNHDAMYWYRQDPGQGLRLIYYSQIVNDFQKGDIAEGYSVSREKKESFPLTVTSAQKNPTAFYLCASSFSGRSENEQFFGPGTRLTVL.

Turning to this clone: Other DNA sequences in the same sample also yield this CDR3. The chain links TRBV19 to TRBJ1-5; D may be TRBD1 (5 bases). Trimming took off 3 bases at V and 0 bases at J, with 9 bases between the two ends. From germline, CDR1 is LNHDA and CDR2 SQIVND (reference sequence). The CDR3 runs 15 residues. The CDR3 DNA sequence: TGTGCCAGTAGTATTGCACAGGTTAGCAATCAGCCCCAGCATTTT. This translates into CASSIAQVSNQPQHF.

The CDR3 nucleotides read TGTGCCAACGCTGGGACAGGGGGCTTGGCCACTGAAGCTTTCTTT. The encoded protein is CANAGTGGLATEAFF. The chain recombines TRBV2 with TRBJ1-1, with 12 bases lining up with TRBD1. The CDR3 has 15 amino acids. The germline V gene encodes CDR1 SNHLY and CDR2 FYNNEI. Trimming cost V 10 bases and J 4 bases; bases outside gene matches: 10.

The DNA of the CDR3 is TGCGCCAGCAGCCAAGACCGGCAGGGGTTGGAGACCCAGTACTTC. Amino acid sequence: CASSQDRQGLETQYF. This rearrangement joins TRBV4-3 to TRBJ2-5; possible D gene TRBD1, 6 bases. The V gene's germline CDR1 is LGHNA and CDR2 YSLEER. V lost 0 bases and J lost 5, with 13 bases in between. CDR3 length equals 15 residues.

V gene TRBV19 combines with J gene TRBJ2-5, with D perhaps matching TRBD2 (6 bases). Germline V gene data show CDR1 as LNHDA and CDR2 as SQIVND (reference sequence). Trimming cost V 1 base and J 5 bases, with 11 bases left between them. The CDR3 runs 14 residues. The CDR3: CASSIGGGSETQYF. In DNA, the CDR3 is TGTGCCAGTAGTATAGGTGGGGGGTCGGAGACCCAGTACTTC.

Of note for this clone: In the same sample, other DNA sequences code for this CDR3. The chain has TRBV5-1 and TRBJ1-1; D is unclear. From germline, CDR1 is SGHRS and CDR2 YFSETQ. V lost 0 bases and J lost 0, with 6 bases in between. The CDR3 runs 14 residues. The CDR3: CASSLELLNTEAFF. The CDR3 bases are TGCGCCAGCAGCTTGGAACTACTGAACACTGAAGCTTTCTTT.

This clone has just a few counts. The chain links TRBV6-5 to TRBJ2-7; 9 bases map to TRBD1. The CDR3 length is 15 residues. V lost 9 bases and J lost 1; bases outside the gene matches: 10. Germline V gene lookup returns CDR1 MNHEY and CDR2 SVGAGI. The DNA for the CDR3 is TGTGCCAGAGGGATGGTCGGGACAGGGTCCTACGAGCAGTACTTC. Amino acid sequence: CARGMVGTGSYEQYF.

The genes are TRBV11-3 and TRBJ2-1, with 13 bases fitting TRBD2. The CDR3 is 17 residues long. Germline V gives CDR1 SGHNT, CDR2 YENEEA. Trimming took 0 bases from V and 10 from J; bases not matched to a gene: 9. DNA for the CDR3: TGTGCCAGCAGCTTAGAAGGGCCCGGACTAGCGGGAGTAGAGCAGTTCTTC. Protein: CASSLEGPGLAGVEQFF.

This clone was observed once. A read error may produce the germline difference seen at one junction end. The same CDR3 can be traced to other DNA sequences in this sample. This chain connects TRBV7-7 to TRBJ2-2, with a possible D match to TRBD2 (5 bases). The germline gives CDR1 SSHAT, CDR2 FNYEAQ (reference sequence). The CDR3 loop spans 15 amino acids. CDR3 sequence reads: CASSLGRGQAGELFF. The CDR3 DNA sequence: TGTGCTAGCAGCTTAGGGAGAGGGCAAGCCGGGGAGCTGTTTTTT.

The chain employs TRBV14 and TRBJ2-5, with 7 bases fitting TRBD2. Germline V gene sequence: CDR1 SGHDN, CDR2 FVKESK. V lost 5 bases, J lost 3 bases, and 3 bases stayed unmatched. The CDR3 contains 13 residues. CDR3 coding DNA: TGTGCCAGCAGCTACCTAGCGGAAGAGACCCAGTACTTC. Translated: CASSYLAEETQYF.

The V call is TRBV20-1, the J call TRBJ1-1, with 7 positions matching TRBD1. The CDR3 consists of 13 residues. V lost 3 bases, J lost 3 bases, and 4 bases stayed unmatched. Looked up from germline, CDR1 is DFQATT and CDR2 is SNEGSKA (reference sequence). The chain's CDR3 is CSASQTGHTEAFF. The DNA of the CDR3 is TGCAGTGCTAGTCAGACAGGGCACACTGAAGCTTTCTTT.

The chain recombines TRBV2 with TRBJ1-2; tentative D call: TRBD1 (6 bases). Germline V gene lookup returns CDR1 SNHLY and CDR2 FYNNEI. Trimming took off 3 bases at V and 3 bases at J, with 11 bases between the two ends. This CDR3 region has 14 residues. This CDR3 reads CASSESPGDYGYTF. The CDR3 DNA reads TGTGCCAGCAGTGAGAGCCCAGGGGACTATGGCTACACCTTC. The full variable domain, its missing parts supplied by reference TRBV2 and TRBJ1-2, is EPEVTQTPSHQVTQMGQEVILRCVPISNHLYFYWYRQILGQKVEFLVSFYNNEISEKSEIFDDQFSVERPDGSNFTLKIRSTKLEDSAMYFCASSESPGDYGYTFGSGTRLTVV.

With respect to this clone: Other DNA variants within this sample encode the same CDR3. The chain joins TRBV3-1 (or the pseudogene TRBV3-2) to TRBJ2-5, with D perhaps matching TRBD2 (6 bases). The CDR3 is 13 residues long. V shed 1 base and J shed 5 bases, with 8 bases lying between them. Germline CDR1 reads LGHDT; CDR2 reads YNNKEL (reference sequence). CDR3: CASSQASVETQYF. CDR3 bases: TGTGCCAGCAGCCAAGCTAGCGTCGAGACCCAGTACTTC.

V usage is TRBV12-3 or TRBV12-4 and J usage is TRBJ1-3, with D unresolved. CDR3 length: 11 amino acids. With 10 bases removed from V and 5 bases from J, the gap between germline ends came to 9 bases. The CDR3 loop is CATAERNTIYF. The CDR3 DNA follows: TGTGCCACCGCGGAAAGAAACACCATATATTTT.

This clone occurred a few times. This chain uses TRBV19 with TRBJ2-1; 8 positions agree with TRBD2. With 9 bases clipped from V and 0 bases from J, the junction kept 10 bases outside the gene matches. The CDR3 sequence is 16 residues long. CDR1 and CDR2 (germline): LNHDA, SQIVND (reference sequence). The DNA for the CDR3 is TGTGCCAGCTCCCGGGAGGGAGTTAGCTCCTACAATGAGCAGTTCTTC. Translated: CASSREGVSSYNEQFF.

The J gene is TRBJ2-1, the V gene TRBV7-6; 10 bases are shared with TRBD2. This CDR3 has 19 amino acids. Trimming cost V 5 bases and J 3 bases; bases outside gene matches: 16. The germline V gene encodes CDR1 SGHVS and CDR2 FNYEAQ. The CDR3 is CASSPDRMFLAGVYNEQFF. CDR3 nucleotides: TGTGCCAGCAGCCCCGACAGGATGTTCCTAGCGGGAGTCTACAATGAGCAGTTCTTC.

The chain joins TRBV5-4 to TRBJ2-7; 8 bases fit TRBD2. Germline V gives CDR1 SGHNT, CDR2 YYREEE (reference sequence). The V and J ends lost 1 base and 3 bases, in that order; junction bases with no gene match: 6. CDR3 length equals 15 residues. CDR3 sequence (DNA): TGTGCCAGCAGCTTGTGGGCGGGAGGCAACTACGAGCAGTACTTC. Translating it yields CASSLWAGGNYEQYF.